A single sample gave rise to the 5 T cell receptor beta chains below, sequenced in a study of blood T cell repertoires in COVID-19. Profiling relied on immunoSEQ multiplex PCR, and the TCRdb table lists in-frame clones only, not all of them. The sample holds tens of thousands of clones; approximately 90% are singletons and the top ten take 1.4%. Sequencing used peripheral blood. Source of these receptors: a man between 60 and 70 years old with acute or convalescent COVID-19.

The chain couples TRBV19 to TRBJ1-1; perhaps TRBD1 as D (5 bases). Trimming left V 6 bases short and J 7 bases short, with 21 bases between. The germline V gene has CDR1 LNHDA and CDR2 SQIVND (reference sequence). The CDR3 is made up of 15 amino acids. CDR3 DNA sequence: TGTGCCAGTAGAGAACAGGACTACCGGGACTTTGAAGCTTTCTTT. As protein: CASREQDYRDFEAFF. The full variable domain, its missing parts supplied by reference TRBV19 and TRBJ1-1, is DGGITQSPKYLFRKEGQNVTLSCEQNLNHDAMYWYRQDPGQGLRLIYYSQIVNDFQKGDIAEGYSVSREKKESFPLTVTSAQKNPTAFYLCASREQDYRDFEAFFGQGTRLTVV.

This sequence joins TRBV9 and TRBJ1-1, with 10 nucleotides matching TRBD1. The V gene's germline CDR1 is SGDLS and CDR2 YYNGEE. V was clipped by 4 bases and J by 1 base; unmatched bases: 4. The CDR3 sequence is 15 residues long. CDR3 nucleotides: TGTGCCAGCAGCTCTCGGGACAGGGGGAACACTGAAGCTTTCTTT. Protein sequence: CASSSRDRGNTEAFF.

The rearrangement links TRBV7-9 to TRBJ1-4; a weak D match, TRBD1 (6 bases). CDR3 size: 14 residues. CDR1 is SEHNR, CDR2 FQNEAQ, per germline (reference sequence). V lost 5 bases and J 8 bases, leaving 15 bases between the germline ends. The CDR3 here is CASSRSGGTEKLFF. In DNA form, the CDR3 reads TGTGCCAGCAGCCGGTCGGGGGGCACAGAAAAACTGTTTTTT.

The chain combines TRBV25-1 with TRBJ2-7, with D maybe TRBD1 (5 bases). Trimming removed 3 bases at V and 5 bases at J, with 5 bases between. CDR1 is MGHDK, CDR2 SYGVNS, per germline. This CDR3 has 11 amino acids. The CDR3 sequence is CASSDRDEQYF. For the CDR3, the DNA is TGTGCCAGCAGTGACAGGGACGAGCAGTACTTC.

The gene calls are TRBV11-2 and TRBJ2-3; tentative D call: TRBD2 (5 bases). This CDR3 has 15 amino acids. Germline V CDR1 and CDR2: SGHAT, FQNNGV. V lost 4 bases and J 7 bases, leaving 18 bases between the germline ends. The CDR3 bases are TGTGCCAGCAGCTCCCTCTCGGACTCCGGTCATACGCAGTATTTT. Translating gives CASSSLSDSGHTQYF.